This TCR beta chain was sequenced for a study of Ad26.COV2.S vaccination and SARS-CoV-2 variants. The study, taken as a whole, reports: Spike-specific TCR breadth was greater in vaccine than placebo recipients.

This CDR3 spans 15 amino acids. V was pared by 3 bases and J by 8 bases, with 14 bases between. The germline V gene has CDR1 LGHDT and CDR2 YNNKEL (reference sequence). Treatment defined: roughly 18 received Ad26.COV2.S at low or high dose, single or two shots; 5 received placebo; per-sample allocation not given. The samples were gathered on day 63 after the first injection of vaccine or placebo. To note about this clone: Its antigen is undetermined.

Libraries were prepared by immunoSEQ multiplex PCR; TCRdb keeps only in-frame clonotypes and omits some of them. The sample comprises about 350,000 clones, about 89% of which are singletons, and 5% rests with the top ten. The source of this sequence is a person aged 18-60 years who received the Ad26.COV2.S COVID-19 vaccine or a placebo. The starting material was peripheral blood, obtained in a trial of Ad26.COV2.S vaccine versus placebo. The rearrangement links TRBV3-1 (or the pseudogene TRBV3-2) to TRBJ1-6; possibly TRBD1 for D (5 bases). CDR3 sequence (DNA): TGTGCCAGCAGCCAGACCGGGACGGGGGATTCACCCCTCCACTTT. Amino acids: CASSQTGTGDSPLHF.